The T cell receptor beta chain under discussion was sequenced for a study of neurological immune-mediated disorders. This clonotype was picked up many times. Via MiXCR, TCRdb re-called the 5' RACE reads, giving one row per CDR3 protein. The sample comprises some 60,000 distinct CDR3 sequences, under 4.5% of which are singletons, and approximately 3.1% rests with the top ten. The TCR comes from a woman aged 30 to 39 with multiple sclerosis. The sample taken for sequencing was PBMCs.

The CDR3 DNA sequence: TGTGCCAGCAGTTGGGACAGCCTAAATGAAAAACTGTTTTTT. Its translation: CASSWDSLNEKLFF. V gene TRBV5-5 combines with J gene TRBJ1-4; 7 bases are shared with TRBD1. Per germline, CDR1 SGHKS and CDR2 YYEKEE (reference sequence). This CDR3 has 14 residues. Trimming took 5 bases from V and 5 from J; bases not matched to a gene: 6.